This entry describes one T cell receptor (beta chain). Its recognized antigen is unknown. No quality values exist for individual bases; no much larger clone is one base distant. Cut back by 3 bases and 5 bases, the V and J ends lie 7 bases apart. According to the germline V gene (reference sequence), CDR1 reads MNHEY and CDR2 reads SMNVEV. The CDR3 runs 13 residues from the cysteine to the phenylalanine. Only the CDR3 DNA stays, 39 bases, in frame from base 1. This specimen belongs to a study of blood T cell repertoires in COVID-19 (TCRdb year 2020). For the study in its entirety: Samples from collaborators originated in the United States, Italy and Spain and spanned both the acute and convalescent phases of COVID-19. Nearly every sample came with metadata listing a de-identified subject ID, COVID-19 status, age in years and sex. The samples were drawn from two sources: the first 160 participants of the ongoing ImmuneRACE study, and 1,000 to 1,500 subjects contributed by 6 global collaborators. The prospective study material was composed of cDNA or gDNA derived from T cells, B-cell-depleted T cells, or PBMCs. The repertoires were released in a freely available public database meant as a resource for research on the immune response to SARS-CoV-2. Subjects who had been exposed to COVID-19, were actively infected with it, or had recovered from it provided the deeply sampled blood TCRbeta repertoires that made up the dataset. Where available, HLA class I and class II types were taken from metadata supplied by the sample provider and were not determined by assay-based typing. On the study overall, not on this receptor specifically: How much clinical and demographic metadata was included differed by source and by participant, and the metadata was provided uncurated.

TCRbeta CDR3 regions were amplified from genomic DNA using the immunoSEQ Assay, a bias-controlled multiplex PCR. For the original study's pipeline: The number of nucleated cells in each sample was estimated by amplification of reference gene primers within the assay. To quantify the absolute abundance of each unique TCRbeta CDR3 rearrangement, sequence reads were collapsed and filtered. Productive Simpson clonality was computed per sample as the square root of Simpson's diversity index over productive rearrangements. As stored in TCRdb, this immuneACCESS dataset retains in-frame rearrangements with V and J assigned. A fraction of the clones does not appear; measured against another copy, unresolved V genes explain less than half of the discrepancy, and the remainder lacks a known reason. The DNA gave D and trimming, while V, J and clone size come from that table. Present in this sample are approximately 200,000 clones, roughly 88% of which were seen just once. The ten largest account for approximately 3.5% of the sample.

Enrolling through a virtual design, the prospective study's participants ranged in age from about 18 to 89 years and lived across roughly 24 United States geographic areas. Cohort assignment in the prospective study relied on participant-reported clinical history from a screening survey and a study questionnaire. Exposed participants were defined as having been in contact with someone with a PCR-confirmed or clinician-diagnosed COVID-19 case within 2 weeks of study entry. In the prospective study, whole blood, serum and a nasopharyngeal or oropharyngeal swab were collected from each participant by mobile phlebotomists. Over a roughly 2-month period, participants in the prospective study had the option of providing additional blood draws and questionnaires. Prospective study blood samples were shipped either frozen or at room temperature before DNA extraction.

The sequenced sample was PBMCs or T cells enriched from blood (not recorded which). The sequence was collected from a woman under 40 who had been exposed to COVID-19. The V and J genes are TRBV27 and TRBJ2-2; the best D guess is TRBD2, with 6 bases matching. The DNA sequence is TGTGCCAGCAGTTTTGGGGGGACCGGGGAGCTGTTTTTT. Translated, it gives CASSFGGTGELFF.